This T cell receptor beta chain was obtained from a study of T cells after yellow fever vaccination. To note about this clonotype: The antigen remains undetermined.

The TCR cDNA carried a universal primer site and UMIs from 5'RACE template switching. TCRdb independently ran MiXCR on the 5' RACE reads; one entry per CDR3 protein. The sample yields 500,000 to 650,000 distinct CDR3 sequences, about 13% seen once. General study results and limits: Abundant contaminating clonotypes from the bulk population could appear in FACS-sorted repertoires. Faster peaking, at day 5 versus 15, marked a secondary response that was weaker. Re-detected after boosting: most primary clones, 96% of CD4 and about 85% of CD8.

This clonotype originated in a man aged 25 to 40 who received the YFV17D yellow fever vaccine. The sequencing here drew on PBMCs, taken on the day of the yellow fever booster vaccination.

Written as DNA, the CDR3 is TGTGCCAGCAGCTTAACCCCCGTCGGGATTAGTTTAGTCAATGAGCAGTTCTTC. This encodes CASSLTPVGISLVNEQFF. The V and J genes are TRBV11-1 and TRBJ2-1; tentatively, D is TRBD2 (5 bases). The CDR3 spans 18 residues. Trimming pared 2 bases from V and 6 bases from J, leaving 23 bases between. Looked up from germline, CDR1 is SGHAT and CDR2 is FQDESV (reference sequence).